This T cell receptor beta chain was captured in a study of T cells in Graves' hyperthyroidism and ophthalmopathy. This clonotype was counted at least ten times. The ends were cut back, 5 bases at V and 2 bases at J, with 18 bases in the middle. CDR3 size: 16 residues. Germline CDR1 SGHAT, CDR2 FQNNGV. Isolation of PBMCs was performed on 8.5 to 10 ml fresh peripheral blood. RNA transcripts were the template for amplifying TCR beta CDR3 regions. The HTBI primer set was used in a first-round RT-PCR of the TCR CDR3. From the multiplex PCR reads, TCRdb called clonotypes with MiXCR, one entry per CDR3 protein. The sample yields 650,000 to 850,000 distinct CDR3 sequences, roughly a sixth seen once.

This clonotype was sampled from a woman in her fifties or sixties with Graves' hyperthyroidism that later progressed to Graves' ophthalmopathy. The specimen was blood. V usage is TRBV11-2 and J usage is TRBJ1-1, with D maybe TRBD1 (5 bases). DNA for the CDR3: TGTGCCAGCAGCAGTCGAAGTCAGGGTTACAACACTGAAGCTTTCTTT. This encodes CASSSRSQGYNTEAFF.